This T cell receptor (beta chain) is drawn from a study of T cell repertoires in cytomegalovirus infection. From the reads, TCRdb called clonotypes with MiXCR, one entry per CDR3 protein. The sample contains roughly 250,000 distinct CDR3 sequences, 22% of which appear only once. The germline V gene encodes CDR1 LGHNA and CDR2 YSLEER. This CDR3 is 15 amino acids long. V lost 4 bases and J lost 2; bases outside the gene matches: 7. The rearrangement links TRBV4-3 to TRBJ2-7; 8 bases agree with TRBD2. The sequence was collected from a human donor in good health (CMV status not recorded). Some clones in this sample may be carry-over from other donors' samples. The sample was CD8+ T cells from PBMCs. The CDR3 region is CASSPPKRETYEQYF. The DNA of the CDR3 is TGCGCCAGCAGCCCACCCAAGCGGGAGACCTACGAGCAGTACTTC.